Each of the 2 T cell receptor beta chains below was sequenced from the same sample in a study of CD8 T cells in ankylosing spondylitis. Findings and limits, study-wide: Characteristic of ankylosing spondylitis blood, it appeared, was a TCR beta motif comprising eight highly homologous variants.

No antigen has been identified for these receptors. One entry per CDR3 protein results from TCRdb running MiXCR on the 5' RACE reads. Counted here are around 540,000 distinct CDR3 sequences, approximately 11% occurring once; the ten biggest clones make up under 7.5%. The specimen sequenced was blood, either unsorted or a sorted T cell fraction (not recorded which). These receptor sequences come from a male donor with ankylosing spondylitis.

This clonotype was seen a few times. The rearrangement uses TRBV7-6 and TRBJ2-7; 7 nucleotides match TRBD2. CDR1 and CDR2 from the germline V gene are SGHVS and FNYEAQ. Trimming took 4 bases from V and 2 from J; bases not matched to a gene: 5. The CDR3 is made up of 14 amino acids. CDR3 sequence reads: CASSSGLIAYEQYF. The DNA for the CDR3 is TGTGCCAGCAGCTCGGGACTAATCGCCTACGAGCAGTACTTC.

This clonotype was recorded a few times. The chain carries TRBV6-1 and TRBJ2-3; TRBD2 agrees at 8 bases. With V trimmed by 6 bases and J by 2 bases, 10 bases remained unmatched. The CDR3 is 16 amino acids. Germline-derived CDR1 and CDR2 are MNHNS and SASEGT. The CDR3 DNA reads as TGTGCCAGCAGGGCTAGCGGGTCTCCCACCACAGATACGCAGTATTTT. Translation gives CASRASGSPTTDTQYF.